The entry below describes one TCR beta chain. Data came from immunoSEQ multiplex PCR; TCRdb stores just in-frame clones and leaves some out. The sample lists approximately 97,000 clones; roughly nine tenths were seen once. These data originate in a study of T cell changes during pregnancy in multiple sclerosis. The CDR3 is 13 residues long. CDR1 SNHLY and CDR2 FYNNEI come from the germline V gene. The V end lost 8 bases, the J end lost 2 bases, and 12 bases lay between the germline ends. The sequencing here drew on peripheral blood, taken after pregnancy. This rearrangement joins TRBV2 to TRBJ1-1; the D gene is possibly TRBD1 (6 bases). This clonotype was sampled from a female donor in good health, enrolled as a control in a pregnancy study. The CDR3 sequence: CASEGQVNTEAFF. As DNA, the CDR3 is TGTGCCAGCGAGGGACAAGTTAACACTGAAGCTTTCTTT.